Below, one T cell receptor beta chain is given with its context. PCR was performed a second time for 7 to 11 cycles using a sample-barcoded 5' primer and a J-beta primer mix. TCRdb processed the 5' RACE reads anew with MiXCR; each CDR3 protein has one entry. The sample includes about 1,400,000 distinct CDR3 sequences, approximately 59% of them seen just once. The CDR3 totals 15 residues. V lost 4 bases and J 9 bases, leaving 22 bases between the germline ends. Germline CDR1 DFQATT, CDR2 SNEGSKA (reference sequence). The sample originates from a study of blood T cells in healthy people across ages. The specimen sequenced was blood. The sequence derives from a man younger than 35 in good health. This chain joins TRBV20-1 and TRBJ1-5; D possibly corresponds to TRBD1 (6 bases). CDR3 in DNA: TGCAGTGCTAATACAGGGTCCCCTTCTAAAGCGCCCCAGCATTTT. Protein sequence: CSANTGSPSKAPQHF.